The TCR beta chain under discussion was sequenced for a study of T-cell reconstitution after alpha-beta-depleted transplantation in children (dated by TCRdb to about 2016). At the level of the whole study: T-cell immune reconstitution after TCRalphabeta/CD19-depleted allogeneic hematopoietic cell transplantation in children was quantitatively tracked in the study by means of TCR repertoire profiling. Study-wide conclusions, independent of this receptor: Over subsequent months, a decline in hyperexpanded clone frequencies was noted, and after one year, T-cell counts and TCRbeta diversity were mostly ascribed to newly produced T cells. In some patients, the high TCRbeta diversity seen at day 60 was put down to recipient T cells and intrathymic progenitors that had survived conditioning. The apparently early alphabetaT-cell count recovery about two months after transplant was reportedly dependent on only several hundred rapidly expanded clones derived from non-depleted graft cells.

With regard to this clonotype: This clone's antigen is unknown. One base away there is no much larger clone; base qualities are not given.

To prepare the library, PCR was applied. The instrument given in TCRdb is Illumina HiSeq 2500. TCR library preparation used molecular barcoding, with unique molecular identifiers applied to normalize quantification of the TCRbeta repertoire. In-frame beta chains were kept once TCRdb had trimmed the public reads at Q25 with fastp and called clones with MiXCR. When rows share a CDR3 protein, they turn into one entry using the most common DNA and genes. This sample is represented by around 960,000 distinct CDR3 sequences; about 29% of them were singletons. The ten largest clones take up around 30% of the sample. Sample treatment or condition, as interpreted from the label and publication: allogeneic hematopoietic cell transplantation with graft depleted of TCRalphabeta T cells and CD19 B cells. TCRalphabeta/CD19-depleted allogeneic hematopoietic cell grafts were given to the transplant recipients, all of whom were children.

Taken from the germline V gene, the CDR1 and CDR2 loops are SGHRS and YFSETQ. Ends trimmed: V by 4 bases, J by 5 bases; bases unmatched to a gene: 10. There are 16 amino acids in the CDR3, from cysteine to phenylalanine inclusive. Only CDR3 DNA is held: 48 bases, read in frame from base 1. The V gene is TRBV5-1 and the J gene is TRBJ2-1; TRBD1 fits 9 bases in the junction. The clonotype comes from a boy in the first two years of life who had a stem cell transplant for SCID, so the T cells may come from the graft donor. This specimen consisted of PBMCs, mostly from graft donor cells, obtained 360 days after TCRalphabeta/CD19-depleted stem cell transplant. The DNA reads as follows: TGCGCCAGCAGCCCGCGCCCCGGGACAGGGAACAATGAGCAGTTCTTC. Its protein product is CASSPRPGTGNNEQFF.